The 7 T cell receptor beta chains below all came from one sample that was sequenced in a study of OX40 agonist ivuxolimab in advanced cancers. Sequenced by immunoSEQ multiplex PCR; TCRdb stores in-frame clones only, minus some. Among 50,000 to 65,000 clones listed, roughly 89% were seen once. The material sequenced was CD4+ or CD8+ T cells sorted from blood, taken in a trial of the OX40 agonist ivuxolimab. The receptors derive from an adult with an advanced solid tumor such as melanoma, head and neck, liver or kidney cancer.

The chain carries TRBV9 and TRBJ1-1, with D unclear. The CDR3 loop spans 15 amino acids. The V gene's germline CDR1 is SGDLS and CDR2 YYNGEE. V dropped 4 bases and J dropped 2 bases, with 15 bases sitting between them. CDR3 nucleotide sequence: TGTGCCAGCAGCCCCACCAGGAGCCTAAACACTGAAGCTTTCTTT. Translated: CASSPTRSLNTEAFF.

The chain uses TRBV20-1 and TRBJ2-1; D not resolved. CDR3 length: 11 amino acids. Germline CDR1 reads DFQATT; CDR2 reads SNEGSKA (reference sequence). Trimming left V 0 bases short and J 12 bases short, with 9 bases between. CDR3 sequence: CSAREGIGQFF. Written as DNA, the CDR3 is TGCAGTGCTAGAGAGGGGATAGGGCAGTTCTTC.

The chain links TRBV6-5 to TRBJ1-6; no clear D. CDR1 is MNHEY and CDR2 is SVGAGI in the germline V gene. V lost 1 base and J 0 bases, leaving 7 bases between the germline ends. The CDR3 has 16 residues. The CDR3 sequence: CASSYYSISYNSPLHF. The CDR3, as DNA: TGTGCCAGCAGTTACTACAGTATCTCCTATAATTCACCCCTCCACTTT.

This chain connects TRBV5-4 to TRBJ2-1; 14 bases are shared with TRBD2. V trimming: 4 bases; J trimming: 7 bases; junction bases outside the gene matches: 10. Germline V gives CDR1 SGHNT, CDR2 YYREEE (reference sequence). The CDR3 totals 17 residues. CDR3 sequence reads: CASSPPPGTSGRNEQFF. CDR3 nucleotides: TGTGCCAGCAGCCCGCCCCCCGGGACTAGCGGGAGAAATGAGCAGTTCTTC.

The V and J genes are TRBV19 and TRBJ2-1; 11 positions agree with TRBD1. With V trimmed by 7 bases and J by 7 bases, 6 bases remained unmatched. The V gene's germline CDR1 is LNHDA and CDR2 SQIVND (reference sequence). This CDR3 has 14 residues. The CDR3 DNA reads TGTGCCAGTACGAGGACAGGGGGCTGGAATGAGCAGTTCTTC. Its translation is CASTRTGGWNEQFF.

The chain is built from TRBV19 and TRBJ1-4; tentatively, D is TRBD1 (5 bases). There are 15 residues in the CDR3. The germline gives CDR1 LNHDA, CDR2 SQIVND (reference sequence). V was trimmed by 3 bases and J by 6 bases, leaving 14 bases between them. DNA of the CDR3: TGTGCCAGTAGTATCAAAGTTGGGACGGATGAAAAACTGTTTTTT. Translated, it gives CASSIKVGTDEKLFF. Full variable domain (missing parts from reference TRBV19 and TRBJ1-4): DGGITQSPKYLFRKEGQNVTLSCEQNLNHDAMYWYRQDPGQGLRLIYYSQIVNDFQKGDIAEGYSVSREKKESFPLTVTSAQKNPTAFYLCASSIKVGTDEKLFFGSGTQLSVL.

The V and J genes are TRBV6-1 and TRBJ1-2; D is unresolved. CDR1 MNHNS and CDR2 SASEGT come from the germline V gene. V was pared by 4 bases and J by 7 bases, with 4 bases between. This CDR3 is 10 amino acids long. CDR3 sequence (DNA): TGTGCCAGCAGTGCCCGTGGCTACACCTTC. This encodes CASSARGYTF.